Sequencing of this T cell receptor beta chain was carried out in a study of T cells in Graves' hyperthyroidism and ophthalmopathy. This clonotype was detected many times. Antigen specificity is unknown. This CDR3 spans 16 amino acids. Germline trimming cut 0 bases from V and 4 bases from J; bases unmatched to any gene: 9. Germline CDR1 MGHDK, CDR2 SYGVNS. In making diagnoses, clinical symptoms, serum thyroxine and TRAb, thyroid ultrasound and orbital computed tomography were all used. Regions amplified from RNA transcripts were the TCR beta CDR3 regions. TCR CDR3 regions were first amplified by RT-PCR with HTBI primers. Via MiXCR, TCRdb re-called the multiplex PCR reads, giving one row per CDR3 protein. This sample yields around 600,000 distinct CDR3 sequences, of which approximately 14% are seen a single time; around 13% belongs to the top ten. Findings and caveats of the study: Ophthalmopathy could be told apart from stable hyperthyroidism with a 13 V-J model.

The clonotype was recovered from a woman between 50 and 59 years old with Graves' ophthalmopathy. J is TRBJ2-7 and V is TRBV25-1; TRBD2 aligns across 7 bases. Sequenced: blood. The CDR3 here is CASSEYGFPGGYEQYF. CDR3 sequence (DNA): TGTGCCAGCAGTGAATACGGGTTCCCGGGGGGTTACGAGCAGTACTTC.